The rows below give T cell receptor beta chains drawn from one sample of a study of cytomegalovirus exposure and HLA in healthy donors. The table came from immunoSEQ multiplex PCR; TCRdb's copy has only in-frame clones and leaves some out. The sample lists some 100,000 clones; 86% were seen once. What was sequenced was PBMCs. These receptors were collected from a man between 18 and 35 years old in good health and CMV-seronegative. Both conserved end residues are trimmed from each CDR3. Fields, in order: V gene, clone size, CDR3 protein. Not every row has a clone size; where given, it reads once, few, many or a size class.

V gene: TRBV28; clone size: .; CDR3 protein: ASSLANTEAF
V gene: TRBV19; clone size: .; CDR3 protein: ASSTGGLLNEKLF
V gene: TRBV6-4; clone size: .; CDR3 protein: APQRLAGVFYEQY
V gene: TRBV15; clone size: .; CDR3 protein: ATSRPSSSYEQY
V gene: TRBV6-1; clone size: .; CDR3 protein: ASRRSQGSGYT
V gene: TRBV6-5; clone size: .; CDR3 protein: ASSLQGYGQPQH
V gene: TRBV5-1; clone size: .; CDR3 protein: ASSSLSAGTVTEAF
V gene: TRBV19; clone size: once; CDR3 protein: ASSSISYEQY
V gene: TRBV5-6; clone size: .; CDR3 protein: ASGPIYEQY
V gene: TRBV5-6; clone size: .; CDR3 protein: ASSLISSGGETQY
V gene: TRBV6-6; clone size: .; CDR3 protein: ASRGGLAKNIQY
V gene: TRBV5-6; clone size: once; CDR3 protein: ASSLGGHGDGYT
V gene: TRBV9; clone size: .; CDR3 protein: ASSVGAGGTGELF
V gene: TRBV5-4; clone size: .; CDR3 protein: ASSLPGLAGVREQY
V gene: TRBV2; clone size: .; CDR3 protein: ASSATDRDSPLH
V gene: TRBV5-6; clone size: .; CDR3 protein: ASSSGDRSYEQY
V gene: TRBV7-2; clone size: .; CDR3 protein: ASTRGTGDYGYT
V gene: TRBV4-2; clone size: .; CDR3 protein: ASSQDHPIDSNQPQH
V gene: TRBV9; clone size: .; CDR3 protein: ASSVATGPYEQY
V gene: TRBV4-1; clone size: .; CDR3 protein: ASSQVGGGFSVEQY
V gene: TRBV19; clone size: .; CDR3 protein: ASSIRGQGNTEAF
V gene: TRBV5-6; clone size: .; CDR3 protein: ASSFRDTGETQY
V gene: TRBV4-1; clone size: .; CDR3 protein: ASSQEGQGDYGYT
V gene: TRBV7-9; clone size: .; CDR3 protein: ASSLDQVLTGETQY
V gene: TRBV27; clone size: few; CDR3 protein: ASKNREREKLF
V gene: TRBV4-1; clone size: once; CDR3 protein: ASSQAINEKLF
V gene: TRBV11-3; clone size: .; CDR3 protein: ASSLVLAGGPGEQF
V gene: TRBV5-6; clone size: .; CDR3 protein: ASSSRGGTQPQH
V gene: TRBV6-5; clone size: .; CDR3 protein: ASSYSASGRTEQY
V gene: TRBV18; clone size: few; CDR3 protein: ASSPSFSSEAF
V gene: TRBV30; clone size: .; CDR3 protein: AWSVQSSEAF
V gene: TRBV6-5; clone size: .; CDR3 protein: ASSYSLQGNIQY
V gene: TRBV5-1; clone size: .; CDR3 protein: ASSLNGRSKDTQY
V gene: TRBV20-1; clone size: once; CDR3 protein: SVRRSGEQF
V gene: TRBV29-1; clone size: .; CDR3 protein: SVRWGGSGELF
V gene: TRBV27; clone size: .; CDR3 protein: ATCGGVNTEAF
V gene: TRBV7-6; clone size: .; CDR3 protein: ASSLVGGGAGGYNEQF
V gene: TRBV6-5; clone size: .; CDR3 protein: ASSFGQGFGNTIY
V gene: TRBV5-1; clone size: .; CDR3 protein: ASSLGQGGTDTQY
V gene: TRBV6-1; clone size: once; CDR3 protein: ASTRFAGGNSIQY
V gene: TRBV13; clone size: many; CDR3 protein: ASTLEGENTEAF
V gene: TRBV14; clone size: .; CDR3 protein: ASSQYSGGELF
V gene: TRBV6-1; clone size: .; CDR3 protein: ASSSSSYEQY
V gene: TRBV5-1; clone size: .; CDR3 protein: ASSASGQGTYEQY
V gene: TRBV6-1; clone size: once; CDR3 protein: ASSEALTGGFYEQY
V gene: TRBV6-5; clone size: .; CDR3 protein: ASSYSSRGNTEAF
V gene: TRBV27; clone size: .; CDR3 protein: ASSLLAGASEQF
V gene: TRBV15; clone size: .; CDR3 protein: ATSTRTNLRETQY
V gene: TRBV6-5; clone size: .; CDR3 protein: ASSQTRDEQF
V gene: TRBV5-6; clone size: .; CDR3 protein: ASSHDRVTEAF
V gene: TRBV12-5; clone size: .; CDR3 protein: ASGLAGQGNEQY
V gene: TRBV30; clone size: few; CDR3 protein: AWSSRTGGEQY
V gene: TRBV5-1; clone size: few; CDR3 protein: ASSLGQGNYGYT
V gene: TRBV5-4; clone size: .; CDR3 protein: ASSFGLAGTYNEQF
V gene: TRBV5-1; clone size: .; CDR3 protein: ASSLRGTEAF
V gene: TRBV19; clone size: .; CDR3 protein: ASSMLLLRDRSSEQY
V gene: TRBV5-1; clone size: .; CDR3 protein: ASRISSGGARETQY
V gene: TRBV5-1; clone size: .; CDR3 protein: ASSLEARNSPLH
V gene: TRBV4-1; clone size: .; CDR3 protein: ASSPKGLAGVETQY